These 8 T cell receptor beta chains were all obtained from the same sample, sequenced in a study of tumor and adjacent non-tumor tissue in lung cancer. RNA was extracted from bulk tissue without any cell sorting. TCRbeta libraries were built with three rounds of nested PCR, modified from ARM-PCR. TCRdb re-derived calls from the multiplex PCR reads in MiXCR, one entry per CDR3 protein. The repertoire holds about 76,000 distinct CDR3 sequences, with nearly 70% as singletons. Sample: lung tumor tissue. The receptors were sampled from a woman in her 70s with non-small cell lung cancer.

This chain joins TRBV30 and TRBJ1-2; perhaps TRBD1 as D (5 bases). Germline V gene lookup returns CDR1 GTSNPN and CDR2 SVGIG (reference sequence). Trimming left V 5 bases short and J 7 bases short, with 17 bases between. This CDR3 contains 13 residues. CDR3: CAWGNRNRGGYTF. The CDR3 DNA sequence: TGTGCCTGGGGGAACAGGAATAGAGGTGGCTACACCTTC. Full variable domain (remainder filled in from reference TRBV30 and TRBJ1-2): SQTIHQWPATLVQPVGSPLSLECTVEGTSNPNLYWYRQAAGRGLQLLFYSVGIGQISSEVPQNLSASRPQDRQFILSSKKLLLSDSGFYLCAWGNRNRGGYTFGSGTRLTVV.

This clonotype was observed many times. CDR3 amino acids: CASSLAHNYEQYF. The CDR3 DNA reads TGTGCCAGCAGCTTAGCACACAACTACGAGCAGTACTTC. The chain links TRBV11-2 to TRBJ2-7; D not resolved. V was trimmed by 1 base and J by 3 bases, leaving 7 bases between them. The CDR3 loop spans 13 amino acids. The V gene's germline CDR1 is SGHAT and CDR2 FQNNGV.

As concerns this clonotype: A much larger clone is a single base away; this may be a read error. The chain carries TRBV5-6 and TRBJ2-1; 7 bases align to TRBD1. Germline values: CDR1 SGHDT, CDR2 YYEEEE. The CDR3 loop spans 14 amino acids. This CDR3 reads CVSSSGTEYNEQFF. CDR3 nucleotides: TGTGTCAGCAGTTCCGGGACAGAGTACAATGAGCAGTTCTTC.

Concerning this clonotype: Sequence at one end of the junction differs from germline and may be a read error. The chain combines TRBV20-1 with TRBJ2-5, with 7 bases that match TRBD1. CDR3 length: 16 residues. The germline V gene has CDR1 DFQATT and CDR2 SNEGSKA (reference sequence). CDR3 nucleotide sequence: TGCAGTGCTAGAGGTCGAAGGGGGCCGAGCCAAGAGGCCCAGTACTTC. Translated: CSARGRRGPSQEAQYF.

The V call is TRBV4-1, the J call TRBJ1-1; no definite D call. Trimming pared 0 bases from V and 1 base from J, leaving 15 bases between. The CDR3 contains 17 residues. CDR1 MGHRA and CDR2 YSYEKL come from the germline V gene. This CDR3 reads CASSQERTWTGNTEAFF. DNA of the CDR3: TGCGCCAGCAGCCAAGAACGGACGTGGACGGGGAACACTGAAGCTTTCTTT.

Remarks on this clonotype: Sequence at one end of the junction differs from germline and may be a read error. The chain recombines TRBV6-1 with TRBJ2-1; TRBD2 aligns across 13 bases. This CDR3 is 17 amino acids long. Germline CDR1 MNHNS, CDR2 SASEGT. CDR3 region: CASILEMGLAGNNEQLF. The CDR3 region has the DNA TGTGCTAGCATTCTCGAGATGGGACTAGCGGGGAACAATGAGCAGCTCTTC.

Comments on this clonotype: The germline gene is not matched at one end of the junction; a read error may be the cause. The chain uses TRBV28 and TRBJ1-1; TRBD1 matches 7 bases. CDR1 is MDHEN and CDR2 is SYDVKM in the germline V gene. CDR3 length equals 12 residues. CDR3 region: CANSPGGTEAFF. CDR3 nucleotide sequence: TGTGCCAACAGTCCAGGGGGGACTGAGGCTTTCTTT.

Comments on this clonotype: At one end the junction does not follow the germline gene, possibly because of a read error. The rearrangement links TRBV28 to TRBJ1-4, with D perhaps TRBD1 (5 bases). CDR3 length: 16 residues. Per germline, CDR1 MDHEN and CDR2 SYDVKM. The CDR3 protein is CASSYHTGSTNERLFF. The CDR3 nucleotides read TGTGCCAGCAGTTATCACACAGGTTCCACTAATGAAAGACTGTTTTTT.